This entry is about one T cell receptor (beta chain). Its target is unknown. A sample-barcoded 5' primer and a J-beta primer mix were used in a second PCR of roughly 7 to 12 cycles. TCRdb redid the calling of the 5' RACE reads with MiXCR, one entry per CDR3 protein. Of about 900,000 distinct CDR3 sequences in the sample, roughly 60% are singletons; the top ten hold about 30%. Caucasian, healthy and from Russia, the donors were aged between 6 and 90. The total RNA that was extracted per sample amounted to at least 5.5 micrograms. The data originate from a study of blood T cells in healthy people across ages. Overall study: Using template switching, researchers captured about one barcoded beta molecule for each two T cells.

Germline V gene sequence: CDR1 MNHEY, CDR2 SVGEGT. The CDR3 spans 17 residues. Trimming pared 2 bases from V and 0 bases from J, leaving 15 bases between. Points from the study as a whole: Measured against age, TCR beta diversity per million T cells decreased in a roughly linear manner.

This clonotype originated in a young man in good health. Specimen: blood. V is TRBV6-2 or TRBV6-3 and J is TRBJ2-3; possibly TRBD1 for D (5 bases). The CDR3 nucleotides read TGTGCCAGCAGTTACACTACCAGGGCACCCAGCACAGATACGCAGTATTTT. This translates into CASSYTTRAPSTDTQYF.